This entry lists 13 T cell receptor beta chains sequenced from one sample in a study of regulatory T cells in long-lasting Graves disease. Arm-PCR of CDR3 regions and iRepertoire HTBI primers were the basis on which TCR beta libraries were built. One entry per CDR3 protein, called by TCRdb with MiXCR from the multiplex PCR reads. The sample yields 350,000 to 450,000 distinct CDR3 sequences, about an eighth seen once. Sample time point: newly diagnosed GD, antithyroid drugs for less than 3 months. There was RNA extracted from PBMCs, and the TCR library was made from it. Separately, the same data were catalogued under a study of T cells in Graves' hyperthyroidism and ophthalmopathy.

The sequencing here drew on peripheral blood mononuclear cells (PBMCs), taken at new diagnosis, from a patient treated with antithyroid drugs. The receptors come from a woman between 18 and 30 years old with Graves disease.

This clonotype was observed a handful of times. This could be a read error, since a much larger clone is one nucleotide away. The V gene is TRBV12-3 or TRBV12-4, the J gene TRBJ2-7; 7 positions agree with TRBD1. CDR3 size: 13 residues. Losses at the gene ends were 8 bases for V and 7 bases for J; bases not matched to a gene: 11. CDR3: CASSTGALSEQYF. CDR3 in DNA: TGTGCCAGCTCAACAGGGGCCCTTTCAGAGCAGTACTTC.

The table lists this clonotype with many counts. The chain has TRBV20-1 and TRBJ2-1; weak D call: TRBD1 (5 bases). Germline CDR1 is DFQATT and CDR2 is SNEGSKA (reference sequence). The CDR3 sequence is 12 residues long. The germline V and J ends were trimmed by 6 bases and 7 bases, with 13 bases remaining between them. CDR3: CSALGPTNEQFF. CDR3 nucleotides: TGCAGTGCCCTGGGGCCTACGAATGAGCAGTTCTTC.

This clonotype was counted ten times or more. The rearrangement joins TRBV7-2 to TRBJ1-2, with a possible D match to TRBD1 (5 bases). Deletions cut 7 bases from V and 5 bases from J, with 11 bases between. The CDR3 spans 12 residues. Looked up from germline, CDR1 is SGHTA and CDR2 is FQGNSA. The CDR3 DNA sequence: TGTGCCAGCACCTTGAGGGGTTATGGCTACACCTTC. This codes for CASTLRGYGYTF.

This clonotype was seen ten or more times. The chain carries TRBV5-5 and TRBJ2-2; D is unclear. CDR3 length equals 12 residues. V dropped 7 bases and J dropped 4 bases, with 8 bases sitting between them. Germline CDR1 reads SGHKS; CDR2 reads YYEKEE (reference sequence). The CDR3 nucleotides read TGTGCCAGCGTGTGGAGCACCGGGGAGCTGTTTTTT. It encodes CASVWSTGELFF.

This clonotype was seen a few times. The chain couples TRBV12-3 or TRBV12-4 to TRBJ2-2; D not certain. Trimming removed 6 bases from V and 4 bases from J, with 18 bases in between. The CDR3 totals 16 residues. CDR3 sequence reads: CASSPLQSLGTGELFF. CDR3 DNA sequence: TGTGCCAGCAGCCCACTCCAATCTTTGGGCACCGGGGAGCTGTTTTTT.

This rearrangement joins TRBV6-5 to TRBJ2-2; a weak D match, TRBD1 (5 bases). The V and J ends lost 4 bases and 6 bases respectively, with 9 bases between them. The germline V gene encodes CDR1 MNHEY and CDR2 SVGAGI. The CDR3 consists of 13 residues. The CDR3 sequence is CASSSLRAGELFF. The CDR3 region has the DNA TGTGCCAGCAGTTCCCTCAGGGCCGGGGAGCTGTTTTTT.

This rearrangement joins TRBV12-5 to TRBJ2-2; 8 nucleotides align to TRBD1. Germline CDR1 reads LGHNT; CDR2 reads FRNRAP. The CDR3 has 15 amino acids. J gave up 4 bases and V 1 base, and 2 bases lay outside the gene matches. The chain's CDR3 is CASGLGQGTTGELFF. In DNA, the CDR3 is TGTGCTAGTGGTTTGGGACAGGGGACCACCGGGGAGCTGTTTTTT. The whole variable domain, filled in from reference TRBV12-5 and TRBJ2-2, reads DARVTQTPRHKVTEMGQEVTMRCQPILGHNTVFWYRQTMMQGLELLAYFRNRAPLDDSGMPKDRFSAEMPDATLATLKIQPSEPRDSAVYFCASGLGQGTTGELFFGEGSRLTVL.

This clonotype came up a few times. The V call is TRBV5-1, the J call TRBJ2-1; D call uncertain. Trimming pared 0 bases from V and 4 bases from J, leaving 14 bases between. Germline CDR1 SGHRS, CDR2 YFSETQ. CDR3 length: 16 amino acids. The CDR3 sequence is CASSLARVLGYNEQFF. As DNA, the CDR3 is TGCGCCAGCAGCTTGGCCCGGGTTTTAGGGTACAATGAGCAGTTCTTC.

This clonotype has just a few counts. This rearrangement joins TRBV6-2 or TRBV6-3 to TRBJ2-1, with TRBD1 matching 8 bases. CDR3 length: 14 residues. Trimming removed 5 bases from V and 8 bases from J; junction bases left unmatched: 8. Germline V lookup: CDR1 MNHEY, CDR2 SVGEGT. The CDR3 here is CASSESTGADEQFF. The CDR3 DNA reads as TGTGCCAGCAGTGAATCGACAGGGGCGGATGAGCAGTTCTTC.

This clonotype was found a few times. V usage is TRBV5-5 and J usage is TRBJ2-6; D gene uncertain. V shed 0 bases and J shed 5 bases, with 9 bases lying between them. The CDR3 totals 15 residues. Germline-derived CDR1 and CDR2 are SGHKS and YYEKEE (reference sequence). CDR3 nucleotide sequence: TGTGCCAGCAGCTTGGAATGGTCTTGGGCCAACGTCCTGACTTTC. It specifies CASSLEWSWANVLTF.

On this clonotype: A much larger clone is a single base away; this may be a read error. J is TRBJ2-1 and V is TRBV7-2; no clear D. The germline gives CDR1 SGHTA, CDR2 FQGNSA. The CDR3 consists of 14 residues. The DNA for the CDR3 is TGTGTCAGCAGCCCCGGACGCCTGAGTCATGAGCAGTTCTTC. It specifies CVSSPGRLSHEQFF.

This clonotype was recorded at least ten times. J is TRBJ2-7 and V is TRBV28; D gene uncertain. V dropped 4 bases and J dropped 6 bases, with 19 bases sitting between them. The CDR3 consists of 15 residues. Germline V gene sequence: CDR1 MDHEN, CDR2 SYDVKM. CDR3 in amino acids: CASSSPSGGRLEQYF. The CDR3 bases are TGTGCCAGCAGTTCCCCCTCGGGCGGACGACTCGAGCAGTACTTC.

This chain uses TRBV3-1 with TRBJ2-7; D not certain. In germline, CDR1 is LGHDT, CDR2 YNNKEL (reference sequence). The CDR3 has 12 residues. Trimming cost V 6 bases and J 1 base, with 7 bases left between them. The CDR3 region is CASSWQSYEQYF. For the CDR3, the DNA is TGTGCCAGCAGTTGGCAGTCCTACGAGCAGTACTTC.